The 2 T cell receptor beta chains listed next were all sequenced from one sample in a study of cytomegalovirus exposure and HLA in healthy donors. The table came from immunoSEQ multiplex PCR; TCRdb's copy has only in-frame clones and leaves some out. The sample lists approximately 200,000 clones; roughly 82% were seen once. The sequenced material came from PBMCs. The receptors were gathered from a woman aged 30 to 39 in good health and CMV-seropositive.

This chain links TRBV7-8 with TRBJ1-1, with unresolved D. The germline V gene encodes CDR1 SGHVS and CDR2 FQNEAQ. Trimming cost V 2 bases and J 1 base, with 8 bases left between them. CDR3 length equals 14 residues. CDR3 amino acids: CASSLKSQNTEAFF. As DNA, the CDR3 is TGTGCCAGCAGCTTAAAATCACAGAACACTGAAGCTTTCTTT.

This rearrangement joins TRBV5-1 to TRBJ2-1, with a weak D call TRBD2 (6 bases). The length of the CDR3 is 15 residues. Germline values: CDR1 SGHRS, CDR2 YFSETQ. Between the trimmed V and J ends, which lost 0 bases and 5 bases, there was a span of 12 bases. This chain's CDR3 is CASSLGASVDNEQFF. CDR3 nucleotide sequence: TGCGCCAGCAGCTTGGGTGCTAGCGTCGACAATGAGCAGTTCTTC.